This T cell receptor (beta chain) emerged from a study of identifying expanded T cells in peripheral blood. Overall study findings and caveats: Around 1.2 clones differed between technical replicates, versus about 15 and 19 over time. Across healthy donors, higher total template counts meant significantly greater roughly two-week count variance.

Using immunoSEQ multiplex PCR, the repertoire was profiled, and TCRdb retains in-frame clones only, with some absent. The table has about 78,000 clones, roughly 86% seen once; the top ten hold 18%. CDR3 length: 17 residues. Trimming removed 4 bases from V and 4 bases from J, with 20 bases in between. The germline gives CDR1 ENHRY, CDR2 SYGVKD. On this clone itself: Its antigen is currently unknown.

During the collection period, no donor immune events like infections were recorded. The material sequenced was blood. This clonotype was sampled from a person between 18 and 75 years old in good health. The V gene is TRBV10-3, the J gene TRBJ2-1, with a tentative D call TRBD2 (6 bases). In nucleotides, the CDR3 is TGTGCCATCAGTGGCTCAGGTGGGACGGGACTTTACAATGAGCAGTTCTTC. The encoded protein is CAISGSGGTGLYNEQFF.